This T cell receptor beta chain was documented in a study of OX40 agonist ivuxolimab in advanced cancers. Study as a whole: Hepatocellular carcinoma, melanoma, renal cell or head and neck cancer affected the dose-escalation patients.

Assay: immunoSEQ multiplex PCR; the TCRdb copy retains only in-frame clones and omits some. In the table there are over 65,000 clones, nearly 90% of which are singletons. This clone was picked up one time. The target antigen is unknown. Germline V gene lookup returns CDR1 LNHDA and CDR2 SQIVND (reference sequence). This CDR3 spans 14 amino acids. General observations from the study: Partly responding patients at 0.1-3.0 mg/kg showed some of the smallest clonal expansion. Clonal expansion was seen in CD4+ and CD8+ blood T cells by week 6 at 0.1 to 3.0 mg/kg.

The chain combines TRBV19 with TRBJ2-5, with 7 bases identical to TRBD1. The J call may not be correct, given that the DNA end is closer to TRBJ2-7. The TCR sequence derives from an adult with an advanced solid tumor such as melanoma, head and neck, liver or kidney cancer. The sample was CD4+ or CD8+ T cells sorted from blood, taken in a trial of the OX40 agonist ivuxolimab. The CDR3 loop reads CASSFSWDSYEQYF. The CDR3 nucleotides read TGTGCCAGTAGCTTTTCCTGGGACAGCTACGAGCAGTACTTC.